These 5 T cell receptor beta chains originate from one sample sequenced in a study of neoadjuvant anti-PD-1 for oral cavity cancer. The method was immunoSEQ multiplex PCR; TCRdb's version includes in-frame clones alone and lacks a portion of them. In the table there are approximately 15,000 clones, over 55% of which are singletons. The sample consisted of PBMCs, taken before nivolumab (anti-PD-1) treatment. Receptors originate from a person between 40 and 85 years old with oral cavity squamous cell carcinoma.

The chain carries TRBV10-2 and TRBJ2-3; D may be TRBD1 or TRBD2 (5 bases each). This CDR3 contains 15 residues. V gave up 5 bases and J gave up 6 bases, with 18 bases separating them. The germline gives CDR1 WSHSY, CDR2 SAAADI. This CDR3 reads CASSPGTIMSDTQYF. The CDR3 coding sequence is TGCGCCAGCAGTCCGGGGACCATAATGTCGGATACGCAGTATTTT.

J is TRBJ2-7 and V is TRBV14; no reliable D call. CDR1 is SGHDN, CDR2 FVKESK, per germline. V lost 4 bases to trimming and J lost 4 bases, with 17 bases between them. CDR3 size: 15 residues. Written as DNA, the CDR3 is TGTGCCAGCAGCCCGAGCAGGCCCGTCTCTTACGAGCAGTACTTC. This sequence encodes CASSPSRPVSYEQYF. Supplemented by reference TRBV14 and TRBJ2-7, the full variable domain reads EAGVTQFPSHSVIEKGQTVTLRCDPISGHDNLYWYRRVMGKEIKFLLHFVKESKQDESGMPNNRFLAERTGGTYSTLKVQPAELEDSGVYFCASSPSRPVSYEQYFGPGTRLTVT.

The chain has TRBV7-9 and TRBJ2-2, with D perhaps TRBD2 (6 bases). V shed 4 bases and J shed 5 bases, with 14 bases lying between them. CDR3 length: 15 amino acids. Germline V lookup: CDR1 SEHNR, CDR2 FQNEAQ (reference sequence). In DNA, the CDR3 is TGTGCCAGCAGCTCGGGAGCTAGCGTGACCGGGGAGCTGTTTTTT. The encoded protein is CASSSGASVTGELFF.

This clone was counted only a few times. The chain uses TRBV5-1 and TRBJ1-2; D remains unclear. CDR1 SGHRS and CDR2 YFSETQ come from the germline V gene. Trimming pared 0 bases from V and 4 bases from J, leaving 10 bases between. There are 14 residues in the CDR3. The DNA of the CDR3 is TGCGCCAGCAGCTTGGAGCTAGGCGGCTATGGCTACACCTTC. It is translated as CASSLELGGYGYTF.

This rearrangement joins TRBV5-1 to TRBJ2-7, with a weak D call TRBD2 (6 bases). V lost 0 bases and J lost 0, with 16 bases in between. CDR3 length: 17 residues. Germline V gene sequence: CDR1 SGHRS, CDR2 YFSETQ. The CDR3 reads CASSLGAWAGSSYEQYF. In DNA form, the CDR3 reads TGCGCCAGCAGCTTGGGGGCTTGGGCGGGGAGCTCCTACGAGCAGTACTTC. Combining the CDR3 with reference TRBV5-1 and TRBJ2-7 gives the whole variable domain KAGVTQTPRYLIKTRGQQVTLSCSPISGHRSVSWYQQTPGQGLQFLFEYFSETQRNKGNFPGRFSGRQFSNSRSEMNVSTLELGDSALYLCASSLGAWAGSSYEQYFGPGTRLTVT.